This entry lists 21 T cell receptor beta chains sequenced from one sample in a study of CD8+ T cells in alopecia areata. Extraction and reverse transcription of RNA yielded cDNA as the sequencing template. Data came from immunoSEQ multiplex PCR; TCRdb stores just in-frame clones and leaves some out. The table shows more than 150,000 clones, with 59% occurring only once. Sample: CD4+ T cells sorted from blood, taken at week 0. These receptors were taken from a human donor with alopecia areata.

The chain employs TRBV28 and TRBJ2-7, with unresolved D. CDR1 MDHEN and CDR2 SYDVKM come from the germline V gene. This CDR3 is built from 13 residues. Between the trimmed V and J ends, which lost 2 bases and 9 bases, there was a span of 14 bases. DNA of the CDR3: TGTGCCAGCAGTTTACAGGTTGGGCGAGGGCAGTACTTC. Protein: CASSLQVGRGQYF.

The V and J genes are TRBV29-1 and TRBJ2-1; D is unclear. Germline V gene lookup returns CDR1 SQVTM and CDR2 ANQGSEA. This CDR3 is built from 13 residues. V dropped 6 bases and J dropped 0 bases, with 9 bases sitting between them. The DNA of the CDR3 is TGCAGCGTACGCTGGAGCTCCTACAATGAGCAGTTCTTC. Residues: CSVRWSSYNEQFF.

The CDR3 region has the DNA TGTGCCAGCTCACCTTGGGGCAGGGATTCGAACGGGGCCAACGTCCTGACTTTC. Amino acid sequence: CASSPWGRDSNGANVLTF. The chain carries TRBV18 and TRBJ2-6; possible D gene TRBD1, 5 bases. Trimming took off 3 bases at V and 4 bases at J, with 19 bases between the two ends. Germline CDR1 is KGHSH and CDR2 is LQKENI. There are 18 residues in the CDR3.

The V and J genes are TRBV19 and TRBJ1-5; no reliable D call. The CDR3 is made up of 14 amino acids. Germline V CDR1 and CDR2: LNHDA, SQIVND (reference sequence). V was clipped by 4 bases and J by 6 bases, with 13 bases between them. The CDR3 reads CASSRSGPGQPQHF. DNA for the CDR3: TGTGCCAGTAGTAGAAGCGGTCCGGGTCAGCCCCAGCATTTT.

This clone was seen a few times. V usage is TRBV28 and J usage is TRBJ2-5; D is unresolved. Per the germline V gene, CDR1 is MDHEN and CDR2 is SYDVKM. Trimming removed 4 bases from V and 5 bases from J, with 8 bases in between. The CDR3 has 12 amino acids. This CDR3 reads CASSSPGETQYF. CDR3 in DNA: TGTGCCAGCAGTTCCCCCGGGGAGACCCAGTACTTC.

The chain couples TRBV4-1 to TRBJ2-7; a possible D gene is TRBD1 (5 bases). The length of the CDR3 is 14 residues. Germline assignment: CDR1 MGHRA and CDR2 YSYEKL. With 1 base removed from V and 1 base from J, the gap between germline ends came to 8 bases. Written as DNA, the CDR3 is TGCGCCAGCAGCCAAGTACAGGAATCCTACGAGCAGTACTTC. Protein product: CASSQVQESYEQYF.

The J gene is TRBJ1-1, the V gene TRBV30, with unresolved D. The CDR3 runs to 14 residues. Germline loops: CDR1 GTSNPN, CDR2 SVGIG (reference sequence). The V end was cut by 4 bases, the J end by 2 bases, with 14 bases between. The DNA of the CDR3 is TGTGCCTGGATAAGGAGCTTCACTAACACTGAAGCTTTCTTT. Protein: CAWIRSFTNTEAFF.

This clone was observed a few times. The V and J genes are TRBV7-3 and TRBJ2-3; D is unclear. Germline V lookup: CDR1 SGHTA, CDR2 FQGTGA. This CDR3 comprises 13 residues. Trimming left V 0 bases short and J 14 bases short, with 15 bases between. The CDR3 spells CASSLTVNQDMYF. The CDR3 DNA is TGTGCCAGCAGCTTAACGGTGAACCAGGATATGTATTTT.

The J gene is TRBJ2-3, the V gene TRBV5-1; TRBD1 matches 10 bases. From germline, CDR1 is SGHRS and CDR2 YFSETQ. With 4 bases clipped from V and 0 bases from J, the junction kept 5 bases outside the gene matches. This CDR3 is built from 16 residues. Here the CDR3 DNA reads TGCGCCAGCAGCCCACGACAGGGGGCGAGCACAGATACGCAGTATTTT. Encoded protein: CASSPRQGASTDTQYF.

The J gene is TRBJ2-5, the V gene TRBV18, with D unclear. Trimming stripped 1 base from V and 1 base from J, with 13 bases between. Germline V gene sequence: CDR1 KGHSH, CDR2 LQKENI. The CDR3 has 16 residues. CDR3 bases: TGTGCCAGCTCACCACAAGCTGCAGGACGCCAAGAGACCCAGTACTTC. Translation gives CASSPQAAGRQETQYF.

The chain is built from TRBV19 and TRBJ2-7, with 11 bases matching TRBD2. With 3 bases clipped from V and 1 base from J, the junction kept 11 bases outside the gene matches. Germline CDR1 and CDR2: LNHDA and SQIVND (reference sequence). This CDR3 comprises 18 residues. CDR3 in amino acids: CASSMTLAGGQGSYEQYF. CDR3 coding DNA: TGTGCCAGTAGTATGACGCTAGCGGGGGGCCAGGGATCCTACGAGCAGTACTTC.

This clone was observed a few times. The rearrangement links TRBV6-6 to TRBJ2-3; 9 bases are shared with TRBD2. Germline-derived CDR1 and CDR2 are MNHNY and SVGAGI (reference sequence). This CDR3 has 15 amino acids. After removal of 7 bases from V and 3 bases from J, the junction contained 8 bases not matched to a gene. The CDR3 is CASKGSGGRTDTQYF. CDR3 sequence (DNA): TGTGCCAGCAAGGGTAGCGGGGGAAGGACAGATACGCAGTATTTT.

The chain uses TRBV10-3 and TRBJ1-5; D is unclear. The CDR3 is 12 amino acids. Looked up from germline, CDR1 is ENHRY and CDR2 is SYGVKD. The ends were cut back, 10 bases at V and 2 bases at J, with 9 bases in the middle. The CDR3, as DNA: TGTGCCACCAGGAACCGCAATCAGCCCCAGCATTTT. Translated, it gives CATRNRNQPQHF.

The genes are TRBV29-1 and TRBJ2-1, with 7 bases matching TRBD1. The V and J ends lost 5 bases and 6 bases, in that order; junction bases with no gene match: 7. Germline assignment: CDR1 SQVTM and CDR2 ANQGSEA. CDR3 length equals 13 residues. CDR3 protein: CSVTRQGFNEQFF. For the CDR3, the DNA is TGCAGCGTTACTAGACAGGGATTCAATGAGCAGTTCTTC.

The V call is TRBV10-2, the J call TRBJ1-6; D call uncertain. Germline-derived CDR1 and CDR2 are WSHSY and SAAADI. CDR3 length equals 14 residues. Trimming took 3 bases from V and 6 from J, leaving 9 bases between them. The CDR3 sequence: CASSEEWPNSPLHF. The CDR3 region has the DNA TGCGCCAGCAGTGAAGAGTGGCCTAATTCACCCCTCCACTTT.

V is TRBV30 and J is TRBJ2-5; D uncertain. The CDR3 is 13 amino acids. Per the germline V gene, CDR1 is GTSNPN and CDR2 is SVGIG (reference sequence). V was shortened by 2 bases and J by 5 bases, with 12 bases between the two germline ends. CDR3 protein: CAWSTGRPETQYF. In DNA form, the CDR3 reads TGTGCCTGGAGTACCGGTCGGCCCGAGACCCAGTACTTC.

Worth noting for this clone: Other nucleotide sequences from this sample produce the same CDR3. The genes are TRBV19 and TRBJ1-2; D gene ambiguous. CDR3 length: 12 amino acids. Germline-derived CDR1 and CDR2 are LNHDA and SQIVND (reference sequence). Trimming shortened V by 3 bases and J by 3 bases, and 5 bases separated the two germline ends. CDR3 sequence: CASSIGDYGYTF. DNA for the CDR3: TGTGCCAGTAGTATTGGTGACTATGGCTACACCTTC.

The V and J genes are TRBV5-1 and TRBJ1-6, with D perhaps matching TRBD1 (6 bases). The CDR3 has 14 residues. CDR1 and CDR2 (germline): SGHRS, YFSETQ. V was pared by 4 bases and J by 6 bases, with 11 bases between. This CDR3 reads CASSPGQPNSPLHF. DNA for the CDR3: TGCGCCAGCAGCCCTGGACAGCCTAATTCACCCCTCCACTTT.

This clone was observed a few times. Different DNA sequences within this sample yield the same CDR3. The chain joins TRBV10-2 to TRBJ1-5; D may be TRBD1 (5 bases). CDR3 size: 14 residues. Trimming stripped 0 bases from V and 3 bases from J, with 6 bases between. Germline V gene data show CDR1 as WSHSY and CDR2 as SAAADI. CDR3 coding DNA: TGCGCCAGCAGTGAGTCGGGGCTCAATCAGCCCCAGCATTTT. This gives the protein CASSESGLNQPQHF.

The CDR3 nucleotides are TGTGCCTGGGCTACGTTTAACTATGGCTACACCTTC. Translation: CAWATFNYGYTF. The V gene is TRBV30, the J gene TRBJ1-2; unclear D gene. The CDR3 length is 12 residues. Trimming removed 5 bases at V and 1 base at J, with 8 bases between. Germline V lookup: CDR1 GTSNPN, CDR2 SVGIG (reference sequence).

The chain recombines TRBV9 with TRBJ1-1; D is uncertain. The germline gives CDR1 SGDLS, CDR2 YYNGEE. With 3 bases removed from V and 1 base from J, the gap between germline ends came to 16 bases. The CDR3 spans 16 residues. The DNA of the CDR3 is TGTGCCAGCAGCGGATGGGGAGGCAGGACGAACACTGAAGCTTTCTTT. It encodes CASSGWGGRTNTEAFF.